This T cell receptor (beta chain) was captured in a study of blood T cell repertoires in COVID-19. Generated by immunoSEQ multiplex PCR, the TCRdb table keeps only in-frame clones and is missing some. The repertoire has 200,000 to 300,000 clones, 65% to 85% of them found once; the top ten carry approximately 5.7%. CDR3 size: 13 residues. V lost 3 bases, J lost 4 bases, and 9 bases lay in between. The clonotype comes from a human donor in a cohort sampled during active COVID-19. The V call is TRBV12-3 or TRBV12-4, the J call TRBJ1-1, with D perhaps TRBD1 (6 bases). Sequenced sample: peripheral blood. The CDR3 loop is CASSFFRGTEAFF. CDR3 bases: TGTGCCAGCAGTTTTTTCAGGGGCACTGAAGCTTTCTTT.